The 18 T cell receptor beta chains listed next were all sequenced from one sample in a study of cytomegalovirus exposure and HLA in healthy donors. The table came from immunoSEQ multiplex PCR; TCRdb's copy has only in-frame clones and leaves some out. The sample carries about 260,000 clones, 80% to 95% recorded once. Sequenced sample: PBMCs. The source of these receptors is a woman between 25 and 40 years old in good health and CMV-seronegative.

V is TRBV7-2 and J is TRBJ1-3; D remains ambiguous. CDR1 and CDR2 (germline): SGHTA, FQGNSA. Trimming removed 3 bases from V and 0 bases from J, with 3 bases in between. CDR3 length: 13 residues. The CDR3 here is CASSLSSGNTIYF. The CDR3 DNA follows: TGTGCCAGCAGCTTGAGCTCTGGAAACACCATATATTTT.

The CDR3 sequence is CASSAQGGKKLFF. The CDR3 region has the DNA TGTGCCAGCAGCGCCCAGGGGGGGAAGAAGCTGTTTTTT. The chain joins TRBV9 to TRBJ2-2; TRBD1 or TRBD2 may be the D gene (7 bases each). V lost 3 bases, J lost 12 bases, and 15 bases lay in between. The CDR3 spans 13 residues. Germline CDR1 and CDR2: SGDLS and YYNGEE.

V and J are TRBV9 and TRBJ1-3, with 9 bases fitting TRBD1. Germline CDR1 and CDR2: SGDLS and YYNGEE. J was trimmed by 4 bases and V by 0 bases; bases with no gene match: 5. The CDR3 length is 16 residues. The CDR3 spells CASSVGDRGFGNTIYF. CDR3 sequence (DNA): TGTGCCAGCAGCGTAGGAGACAGGGGGTTCGGAAACACCATATATTTT.

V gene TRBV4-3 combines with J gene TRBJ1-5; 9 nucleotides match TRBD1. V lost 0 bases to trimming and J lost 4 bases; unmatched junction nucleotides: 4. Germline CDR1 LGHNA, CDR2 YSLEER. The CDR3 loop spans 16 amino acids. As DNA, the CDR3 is TGCGCCAGCAGCCAAGATCTTGGACAGGGGAATCAGCCCCAGCATTTT. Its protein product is CASSQDLGQGNQPQHF.

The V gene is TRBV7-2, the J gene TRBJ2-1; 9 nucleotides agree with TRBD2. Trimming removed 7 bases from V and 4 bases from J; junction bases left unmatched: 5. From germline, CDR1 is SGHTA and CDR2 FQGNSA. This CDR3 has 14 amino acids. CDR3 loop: CASTRLAVYNEQFF. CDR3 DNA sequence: TGTGCCAGCACTCGACTAGCGGTATACAATGAGCAGTTCTTC.

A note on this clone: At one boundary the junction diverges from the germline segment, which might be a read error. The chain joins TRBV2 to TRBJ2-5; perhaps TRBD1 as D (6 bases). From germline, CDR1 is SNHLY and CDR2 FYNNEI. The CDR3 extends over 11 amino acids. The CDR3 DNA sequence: TGTGCCAGCAGGGATACAGGGCCCCTTAACTTC. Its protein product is CASRDTGPLNF.

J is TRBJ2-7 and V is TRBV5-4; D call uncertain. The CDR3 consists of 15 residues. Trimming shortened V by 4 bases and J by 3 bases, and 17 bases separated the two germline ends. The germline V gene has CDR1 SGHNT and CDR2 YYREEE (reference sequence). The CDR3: CASSPVGPGDYEQYF. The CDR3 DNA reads TGTGCCAGCAGCCCCGTGGGTCCGGGTGACTACGAGCAGTACTTC.

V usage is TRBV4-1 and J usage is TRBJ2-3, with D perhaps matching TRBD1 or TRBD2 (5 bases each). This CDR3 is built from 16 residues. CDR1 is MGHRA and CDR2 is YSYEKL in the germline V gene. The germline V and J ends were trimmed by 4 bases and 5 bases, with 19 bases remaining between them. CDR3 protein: CASSLGGEGPGDTQYF. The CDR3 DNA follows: TGCGCCAGCAGCCTAGGCGGTGAGGGACCGGGAGATACGCAGTATTTT.

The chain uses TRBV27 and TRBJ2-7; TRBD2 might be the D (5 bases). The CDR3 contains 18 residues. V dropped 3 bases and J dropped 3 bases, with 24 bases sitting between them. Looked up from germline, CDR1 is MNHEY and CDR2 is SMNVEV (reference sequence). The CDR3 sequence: CASSFKVRNGKVLYEQYF. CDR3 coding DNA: TGTGCCAGCAGTTTTAAGGTCCGTAACGGGAAAGTTCTCTACGAGCAGTACTTC.

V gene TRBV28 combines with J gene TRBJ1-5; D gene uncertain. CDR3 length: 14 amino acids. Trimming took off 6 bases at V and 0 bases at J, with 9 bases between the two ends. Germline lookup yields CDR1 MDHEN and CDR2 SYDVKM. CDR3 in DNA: TGTGCCAGCAGGGTGGGTGTTAGCAATCAGCCCCAGCATTTT. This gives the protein CASRVGVSNQPQHF.

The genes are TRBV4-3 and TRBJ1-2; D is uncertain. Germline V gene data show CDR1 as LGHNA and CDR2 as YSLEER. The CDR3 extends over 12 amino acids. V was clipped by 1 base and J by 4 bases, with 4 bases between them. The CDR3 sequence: CASSQGTYGYTF. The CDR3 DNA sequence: TGCGCCAGCAGCCAAGGGACCTATGGCTACACCTTC.

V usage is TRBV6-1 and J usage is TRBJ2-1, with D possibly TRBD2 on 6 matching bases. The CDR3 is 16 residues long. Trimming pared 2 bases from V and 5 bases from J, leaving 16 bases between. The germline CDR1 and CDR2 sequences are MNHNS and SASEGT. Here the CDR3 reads CASSEWDRESNNEQFF. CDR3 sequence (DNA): TGTGCCAGCAGTGAATGGGACCGGGAGTCTAACAATGAGCAGTTCTTC.

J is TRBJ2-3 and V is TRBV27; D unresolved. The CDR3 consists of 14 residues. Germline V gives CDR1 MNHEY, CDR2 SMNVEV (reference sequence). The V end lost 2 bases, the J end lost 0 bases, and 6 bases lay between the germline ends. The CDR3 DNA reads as TGTGCCAGCAGTTTAGTTGGGAGCACAGATACGCAGTATTTT. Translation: CASSLVGSTDTQYF.

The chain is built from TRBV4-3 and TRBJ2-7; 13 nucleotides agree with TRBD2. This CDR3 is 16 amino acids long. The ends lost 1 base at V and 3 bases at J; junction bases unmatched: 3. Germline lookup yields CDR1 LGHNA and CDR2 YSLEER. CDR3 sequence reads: CASSQGTSGGFYEQYF. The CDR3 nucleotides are TGCGCCAGCAGCCAAGGGACTAGCGGGGGATTCTACGAGCAGTACTTC.

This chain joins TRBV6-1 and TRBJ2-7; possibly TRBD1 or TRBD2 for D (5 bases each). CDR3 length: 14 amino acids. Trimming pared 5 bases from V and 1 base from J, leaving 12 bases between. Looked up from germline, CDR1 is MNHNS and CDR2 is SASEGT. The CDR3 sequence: CASSTGTYSYEQYF. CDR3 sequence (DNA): TGTGCCAGCAGTACCGGGACCTATTCCTACGAGCAGTACTTC.

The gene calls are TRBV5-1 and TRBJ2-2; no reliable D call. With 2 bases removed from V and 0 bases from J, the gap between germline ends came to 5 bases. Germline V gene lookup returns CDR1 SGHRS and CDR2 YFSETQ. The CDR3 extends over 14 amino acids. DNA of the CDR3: TGCGCCAGCAGCTTTACACCGAACACCGGGGAGCTGTTTTTT. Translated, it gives CASSFTPNTGELFF.

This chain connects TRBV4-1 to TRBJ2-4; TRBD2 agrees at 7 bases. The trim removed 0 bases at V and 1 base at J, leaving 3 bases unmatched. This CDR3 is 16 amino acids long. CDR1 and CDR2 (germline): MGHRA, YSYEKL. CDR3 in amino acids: CASSQDVGGAKNIQYF. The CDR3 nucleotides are TGCGCCAGCAGCCAAGATGTGGGGGGGGCCAAAAACATTCAGTACTTC.

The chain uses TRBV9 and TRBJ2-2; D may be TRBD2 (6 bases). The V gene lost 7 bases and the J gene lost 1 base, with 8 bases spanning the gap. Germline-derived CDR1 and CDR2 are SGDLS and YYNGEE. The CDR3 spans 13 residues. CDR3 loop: CASSGGNTGELFF. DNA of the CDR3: TGTGCCAGCTCCGGGGGGAACACCGGGGAGCTGTTTTTT. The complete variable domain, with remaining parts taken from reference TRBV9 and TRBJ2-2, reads DSGVTQTPKHLITATGQRVTLRCSPRSGDLSVYWYQQSLDQGLQFLIQYYNGEERAKGNILERFSAQQFPDLHSELNLSSLELGDSALYFCASSGGNTGELFFGEGSRLTVL.